This TCR beta chain was observed in a study of cytomegalovirus exposure and HLA in healthy donors. Overall study results and limits: The HLA-A and HLA-B alleles of most subjects were reportedly predicted accurately from TCR beta sequences.

The PCR made use of 60 Vbeta and 13 Jbeta primers. Assay: immunoSEQ multiplex PCR; the TCRdb copy retains only in-frame clones and omits some. The sample holds tens of thousands of clones; about 81% are singletons and the top ten take 6.5%. Remarks on this clone: The antigen remains unidentified.

This CDR3 is 14 amino acids long. Germline V gene data show CDR1 as KGHSH and CDR2 as LQKENI. V lost 5 bases to trimming and J lost 3 bases; unmatched junction nucleotides: 6. The sequencing input was PBMCs. The TCR originated in a human donor in good health. This chain uses TRBV18 with TRBJ2-7, with 8 positions matching TRBD1. CDR3 coding DNA: TGTGCCAGCTCAGCAGGACAGGGTTACTACGAGCAGTACTTC. Translating gives CASSAGQGYYEQYF.